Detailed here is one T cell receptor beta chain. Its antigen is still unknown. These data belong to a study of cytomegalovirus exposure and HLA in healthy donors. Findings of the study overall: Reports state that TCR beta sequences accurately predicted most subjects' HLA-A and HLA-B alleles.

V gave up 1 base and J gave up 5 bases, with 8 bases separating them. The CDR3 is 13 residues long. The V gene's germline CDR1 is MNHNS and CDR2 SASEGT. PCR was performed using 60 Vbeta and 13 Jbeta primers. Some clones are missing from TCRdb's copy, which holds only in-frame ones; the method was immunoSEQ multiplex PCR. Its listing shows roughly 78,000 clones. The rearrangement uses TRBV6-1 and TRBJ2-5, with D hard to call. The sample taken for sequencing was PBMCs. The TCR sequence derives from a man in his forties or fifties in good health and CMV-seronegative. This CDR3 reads CASSEVGRETQYF. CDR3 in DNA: TGTGCCAGCAGTGAAGTCGGTCGGGAGACCCAGTACTTC.